This T cell receptor (beta chain) was profiled in a study of blood T cell repertoires in COVID-19. Study at large: Nucleic acid was either cDNA or gDNA, and it came from T cells, B-cell-depleted T cells, or PBMCs.

Original processing notes: Reference gene primer amplification in the assay estimated nucleated cell counts. Assay: immunoSEQ multiplex PCR; the TCRdb copy retains only in-frame clones and omits some. V and J calls and clone size come straight from that table; D and trimming were deduced from the DNA. The repertoire has about 55,000 clones, 90% of them found once; the top ten carry 5.5% to 7.5%. The V gene end was trimmed by 0 bases and the J gene end by 7 bases; junction bases not matched to a gene: 5. The germline V gene has CDR1 SGHTA and CDR2 FQGTGA. The CDR3 is 17 amino acids. This TCR was recovered from a man between 35 and 55 years old with acute or convalescent COVID-19. The chain combines TRBV7-3 with TRBJ2-1, with 14 bases matching TRBD2. Sequenced material: peripheral blood. CDR3 loop: CASSLTGTSGSRNEQFF. DNA of the CDR3: TGTGCCAGCAGCTTAACGGGGACTAGCGGGAGTAGGAATGAGCAGTTCTTC.